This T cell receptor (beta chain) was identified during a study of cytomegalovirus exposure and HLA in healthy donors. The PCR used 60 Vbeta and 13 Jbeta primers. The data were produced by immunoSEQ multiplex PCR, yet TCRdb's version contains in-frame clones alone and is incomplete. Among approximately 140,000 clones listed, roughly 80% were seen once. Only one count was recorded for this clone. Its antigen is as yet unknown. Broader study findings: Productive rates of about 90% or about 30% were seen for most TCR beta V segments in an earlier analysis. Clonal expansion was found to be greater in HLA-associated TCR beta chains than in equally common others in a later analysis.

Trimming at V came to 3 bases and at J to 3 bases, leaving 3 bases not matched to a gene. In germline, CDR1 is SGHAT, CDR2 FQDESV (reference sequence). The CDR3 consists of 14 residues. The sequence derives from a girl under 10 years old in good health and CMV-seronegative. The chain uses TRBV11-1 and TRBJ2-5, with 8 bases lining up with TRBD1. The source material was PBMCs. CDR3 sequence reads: CASSFGQGKETQYF. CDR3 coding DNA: TGTGCCAGCAGCTTTGGACAGGGAAAAGAGACCCAGTACTTC.